This T cell receptor (beta chain) was profiled in a study of T cells in Graves' hyperthyroidism and ophthalmopathy. As for the study in general: Before treatment of any kind, peripheral blood was taken at initial diagnosis.

The sample holds a few counts of this clonotype. Amplified TCR beta CDR3 regions came from RNA transcripts. The HTBI primer set served for first-round RT-PCR of the TCR CDR3. TCRdb recomputed calls from the multiplex PCR reads with MiXCR, one row per CDR3 protein. The sample has a few hundred thousand distinct CDR3 sequences, about 18% seen once. Material: blood. The sequence came from a man in his forties with Graves' hyperthyroidism.

The CDR3 loop is CASSERTHGYTF. CDR3 DNA sequence: TGTGCCAGCAGTGAAAGGACACATGGCTACACCTTC. The chain recombines TRBV6-1 with TRBJ1-2, with D perhaps matching TRBD1 (5 bases). CDR3 length: 12 amino acids. Germline CDR1 reads MNHNS; CDR2 reads SASEGT. The V gene lost 2 bases and the J gene lost 6 bases, with 7 bases spanning the gap.